The T cell receptor beta chain described here comes from a study of radiotherapy plus CTLA-4 blockade in lung cancer. Overall study context: Of all patients, 15% to 20% responded objectively and approximately 31% showed disease control. Study-level results: Among blood TCR repertoires after radiotherapy plus ipilimumab, tumor-derived clones expanded.

Comment on this clone: Its antigen is undetermined.

In germline, CDR1 is SGHNT, CDR2 YYREEE (reference sequence). V dropped 9 bases and J dropped 2 bases, with 8 bases sitting between them. The CDR3 covers 11 residues. Sequenced by immunoSEQ multiplex PCR; TCRdb stores in-frame clones only, minus some. This repertoire shows around 120,000 clones, 75% to 80% found once; its top ten account for 5.2%. This chain connects TRBV5-4 to TRBJ1-1; D is ambiguous. This specimen was peripheral blood, taken from a patient treated with radiotherapy plus ipilimumab. The clonotype comes from a human donor with non-small cell lung cancer who had a partial response to radiotherapy plus ipilimumab. The CDR3 sequence: CATSKNTEAFF. DNA of the CDR3: TGTGCCACATCAAAAAACACTGAAGCTTTCTTT.